This T cell receptor beta chain was sequenced in a study of post-analysis software for immune sequencing data (dated by TCRdb to about 2015). As for the study more broadly: Relapsing-remitting, secondary progressive and progressive-relapsing multiple sclerosis were recorded as disease courses, and subtype annotation was lacking for some patients. Patient repertoires were compared against roughly 10 previously published healthy control repertoires from donors aged 6 to 25 years. A subset of samples was prepared in parallel using single-end sample barcoding, then pooled and co-amplified after Illumina adapter ligation. Results the study describes overall, beyond this receptor: Direct clustering with F measure showed strong co-clustering of samples prepared in the same batch, prompting a batch-effect correction. A few TRBV segments, including TRBV5-6, TRBV5-1 and TRBV20-1, were significantly more frequent in patients than controls. The control group was slightly older than the multiple sclerosis patient group. Multiple sclerosis patients had significantly lower normalized Chao1 diversity than controls, a result that suggests substantial peripheral T-cell clonal expansion.

Libraries were prepared through PCR. The reads were generated on an Illumina HiSeq 2500. To reduce PCR and sequencing biases, unique molecular identifiers were built into the TCR beta cDNA libraries. Approximately 500,000 cDNA molecules were obtained per 1 to 10 million input T cells, so each molecule approximated one T cell. The patient libraries were prepared and sequenced using the same protocol as the earlier healthy control dataset. Samples belonging to the same batch were prepared together, multiplexed and sequenced on a shared HiSeq lane. In the source study's methods: MIGEC was used to process the raw barcoded reads, and molecular identifier groups with only a single read were discarded before consensus assembly and CDR3 extraction. Clonotype tables were post-analysed with VDJtools, and diversity was normalized by down-sampling all datasets to the smallest sample size. To correct batch-related cross-sample contamination, repertoire overlap clustering matched CDR3 amino acid sequences but not nucleotide sequences. The raw public reads went through TCRdb reprocessing: fastp at Q25, MiXCR clone calling, in-frame beta chains kept. Identical CDR3 protein sequences are pooled into one entry, listed with their most common genes and DNA. The V and J calls here are based on TCRdb, not the publication. Recorded for this sample are about 820,000 distinct CDR3 sequences; approximately 57% of them occurred a single time. 4.6% of the sample goes to the ten largest clones.

As concerns this clonotype: The clone's antigen remains unknown. Base qualities are not recorded, but no much larger clone differs from it by a single base.

From the cysteine through the phenylalanine, the CDR3 covers 15 amino acids. Solely the CDR3 DNA is kept, with 45 bases framed from the first base. The germline V gene encodes CDR1 PRHDT and CDR2 FYEKMQ (reference sequence). Cut back by 3 bases and 3 bases, the V and J ends lie 15 bases apart. TCR beta repertoires were profiled from peripheral blood of over 10 young patients with multiple sclerosis to demonstrate the VDJtools post-analysis software. The multiple sclerosis patients were children and adolescents ranging in age from about 6 to 17 years. Material: blood. In this chain, TRBV13 is recombined with TRBJ2-7; tentative D gene TRBD2, with 6 bases matching. The TCR was taken from a girl aged 5 to 17 with multiple sclerosis. The CDR3 in this case is CASSFGGVRCYEQYF. The sequenced DNA: TGTGCCAGCAGCTTTGGAGGGGTGAGATGCTACGAGCAGTACTTC.